This is a list of T cell receptor beta chains from one sample in a study of cytomegalovirus exposure and HLA in healthy donors. Method: immunoSEQ multiplex PCR; TCRdb's copy keeps in-frame clones and lacks some. The data contain about 230,000 clones, around 85% of them seen just once; the ten biggest clones take up around 1.2%. Sequenced: PBMCs. These TCRs come from a human donor in good health. The CDR3 runs from the conserved cysteine through the conserved F or W. D genes are given only for firm matches. A row's size may be missing; if present it is once, few, many or a size class.

TRBV11-2	TRBD2	TRBJ2-1	16	-	CASSLAAGGTYNEQFF	TGTGCCAGCAGCTTAGCTGCGGGAGGTACCTACAATGAGCAGTTCTTC
TRBV9	-	TRBJ2-5	14	-	CASSVAGNQETQYF	TGTGCCAGCAGCGTAGCGGGGAACCAAGAGACCCAGTACTTC
TRBV5-4	TRBD1	TRBJ2-1	14	once	CASQGQGTYNEQFF	TGTGCCAGCCAGGGACAGGGAACCTACAATGAGCAGTTCTTC
TRBV13	-	TRBJ2-3	14	-	CASSGGLGLDTQYF	TGTGCCAGCAGCGGGGGACTGGGGCTAGATACGCAGTATTTT
TRBV28	-	TRBJ2-3	11	-	CASSIQGTQYF	TGTGCCAGCAGTATACAGGGAACGCAGTATTTT
TRBV4-3	-	TRBJ2-3	14	-	CASRSREGTDTQYF	TGCGCCAGCCGTTCGAGGGAAGGTACAGATACGCAGTATTTT
TRBV28	-	TRBJ2-7	12	-	CASTTGRDEQYF	TGTGCCAGCACCACAGGTCGGGACGAGCAGTACTTC
TRBV5-6	TRBD2	TRBJ2-7	14	-	CASSNAGVFYEQYF	TGTGCCAGCAGCAACGCGGGAGTCTTCTACGAGCAGTACTTC
TRBV19	-	TRBJ2-4	14	-	CASSTDGERNIQYF	TGTGCCAGTAGTACCGACGGGGAGCGGAACATTCAGTACTTC
TRBV5-4	TRBD2	TRBJ2-5	16	-	CASSSGGRTGGETQYF	TGTGCCAGCAGTTCCGGGGGTCGCACGGGGGGAGAGACCCAGTACTTC
TRBV4-2	-	TRBJ2-1	14	-	CASSQEAAYNEQFF	TGTGCCAGCAGCCAAGAGGCGGCCTACAATGAGCAGTTCTTC
TRBV19	-	TRBJ2-5	14	-	CASSTTRDTKTQYF	TGTGCCAGTAGTACCACCCGGGACACAAAGACCCAGTACTTC
TRBV25-1	TRBD2	TRBJ2-5	17	-	CASSEYGVAGVQETQYF	TGTGCCAGCAGTGAATATGGGGTAGCGGGTGTCCAAGAGACCCAGTACTTC
TRBV18	TRBD2	TRBJ2-1	17	few	CASSPRFGLADPNEQFF	TGTGCCAGCTCACCACGGTTCGGACTAGCGGATCCCAATGAGCAGTTCTTC
TRBV5-4	-	TRBJ1-2	15	-	CASRVGGGTHYGYTF	TGTGCCAGCAGGGTTGGCGGGGGGACTCACTATGGCTACACCTTC
TRBV6-5	TRBD2	TRBJ2-3	14	-	CASSSILAADTQYF	TGTGCCAGCAGTTCGATCCTAGCGGCAGATACGCAGTATTTT
TRBV6-4	-	TRBJ2-7	13	once	CASSGAGSIEQYF	TGTGCCAGCAGTGGGGCGGGGTCCATCGAGCAGTACTTC
TRBV27	TRBD1	TRBJ1-5	17	-	CASSPRDRGYSNQPQHF	TGTGCCAGCAGTCCCCGGGACAGGGGGTATAGCAATCAGCCCCAGCATTTT
TRBV7-2	-	TRBJ1-4	15	few	CASSTQQGSNEKLFF	TGTGCCAGCAGCACCCAGCAGGGGAGTAATGAAAAACTGTTTTTT